This T cell receptor (beta chain) was profiled in a study of shared clonotypes between healthy human individuals. Comment on this clone: Its target is unknown.

CDR1 and CDR2 (germline): MNHEY, SMNVEV (reference sequence). V dropped 4 bases and J dropped 7; count of bases not matched to a gene: 10. The CDR3 is 18 amino acids. Sequencing used immunoSEQ multiplex PCR; TCRdb keeps in-frame clones, though not all of them. The data contain roughly 2,500,000 clones, 93% of them singletons. Broader study findings: Incompleteness in sorted-subset sequencing, despite large depth, was shown by rarefaction. In contrast to clonotypes shared by all four donors, non-shared clonotypes had lower generation probabilities.

The source material was naive CD4+ T cells from PBMCs. As for subset: CD45RA+ positively selected. The chain combines TRBV27 with TRBJ2-1; 16 bases fit TRBD2. This TCR was recovered from a man between 18 and 35 years old in good health. Some clones in this sample may be carry-over from other donors' samples. The CDR3 here is CASSSGLAGGAPVNEQFF. CDR3 DNA: TGTGCCAGCAGTTCGGGACTAGCGGGAGGGGCCCCCGTAAATGAGCAGTTCTTC.